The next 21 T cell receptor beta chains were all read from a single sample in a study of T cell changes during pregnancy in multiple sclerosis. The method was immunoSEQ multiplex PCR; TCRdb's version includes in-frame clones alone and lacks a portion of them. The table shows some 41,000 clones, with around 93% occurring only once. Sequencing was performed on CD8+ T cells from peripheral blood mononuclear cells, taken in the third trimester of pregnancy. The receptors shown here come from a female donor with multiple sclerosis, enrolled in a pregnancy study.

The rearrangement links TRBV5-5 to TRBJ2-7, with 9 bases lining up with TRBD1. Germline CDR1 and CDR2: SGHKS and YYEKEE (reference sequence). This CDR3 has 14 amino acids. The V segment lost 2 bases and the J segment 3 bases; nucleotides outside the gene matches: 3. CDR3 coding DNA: TGTGCCAGCAGCTTCCCGGGACAGGGCTACGAGCAGTACTTC. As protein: CASSFPGQGYEQYF.

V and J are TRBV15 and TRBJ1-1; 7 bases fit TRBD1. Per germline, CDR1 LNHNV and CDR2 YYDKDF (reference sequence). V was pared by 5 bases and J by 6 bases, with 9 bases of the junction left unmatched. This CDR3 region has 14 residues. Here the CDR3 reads CATSGTTGSAEAFF. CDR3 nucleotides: TGTGCCACCAGCGGGACGACAGGGTCGGCTGAAGCTTTCTTT.

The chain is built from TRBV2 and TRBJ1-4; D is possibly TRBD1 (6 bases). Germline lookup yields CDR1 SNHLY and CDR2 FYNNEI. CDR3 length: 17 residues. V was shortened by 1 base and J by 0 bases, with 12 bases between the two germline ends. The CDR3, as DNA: TGTGCCAGCAGTGAAGAGGTGGACAGACCAACTAATGAAAAACTGTTTTTT. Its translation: CASSEEVDRPTNEKLFF.

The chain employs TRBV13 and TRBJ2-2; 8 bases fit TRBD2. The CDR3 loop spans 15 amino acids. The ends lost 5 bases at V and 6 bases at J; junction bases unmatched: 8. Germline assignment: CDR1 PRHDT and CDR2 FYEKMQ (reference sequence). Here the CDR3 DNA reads TGTGCCAGCAGCGGACGGACTAGCTATCCCGGGGAGCTGTTTTTT. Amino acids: CASSGRTSYPGELFF.

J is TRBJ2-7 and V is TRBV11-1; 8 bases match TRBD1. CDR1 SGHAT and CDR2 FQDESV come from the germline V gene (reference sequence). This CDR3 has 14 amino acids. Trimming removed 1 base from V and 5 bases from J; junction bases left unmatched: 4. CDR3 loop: CASSLVAGGDEQYF. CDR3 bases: TGTGCCAGCAGCTTAGTCGCAGGGGGCGACGAGCAGTACTTC.

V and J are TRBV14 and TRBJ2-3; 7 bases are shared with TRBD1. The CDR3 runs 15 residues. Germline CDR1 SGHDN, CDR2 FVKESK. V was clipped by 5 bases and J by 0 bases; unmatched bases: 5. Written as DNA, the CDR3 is TGTGCCAGCAGCACCGGACAGGCTAGCACAGATACGCAGTATTTT. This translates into CASSTGQASTDTQYF.

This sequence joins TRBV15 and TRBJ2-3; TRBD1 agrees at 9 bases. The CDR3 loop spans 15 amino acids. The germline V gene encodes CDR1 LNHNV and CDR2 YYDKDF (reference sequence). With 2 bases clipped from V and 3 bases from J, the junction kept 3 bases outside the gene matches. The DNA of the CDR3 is TGTGCCACCAGCAGAACCGGGACAGGGACAGATACGCAGTATTTT. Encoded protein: CATSRTGTGTDTQYF.

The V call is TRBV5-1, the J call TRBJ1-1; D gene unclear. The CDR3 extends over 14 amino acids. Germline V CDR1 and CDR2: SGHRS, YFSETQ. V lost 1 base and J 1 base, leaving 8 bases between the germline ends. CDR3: CASSLRAENTEAFF. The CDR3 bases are TGCGCCAGCAGCTTGAGAGCCGAGAACACTGAAGCTTTCTTT. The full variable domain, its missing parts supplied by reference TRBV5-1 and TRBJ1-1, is KAGVTQTPRYLIKTRGQQVTLSCSPISGHRSVSWYQQTPGQGLQFLFEYFSETQRNKGNFPGRFSGRQFSNSRSEMNVSTLELGDSALYLCASSLRAENTEAFFGQGTRLTVV.

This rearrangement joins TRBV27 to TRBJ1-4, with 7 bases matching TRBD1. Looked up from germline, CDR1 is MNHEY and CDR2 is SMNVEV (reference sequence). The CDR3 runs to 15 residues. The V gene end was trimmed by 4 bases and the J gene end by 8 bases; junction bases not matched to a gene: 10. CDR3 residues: CASSSQTGRGEKLFF. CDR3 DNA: TGTGCCAGCAGTTCCCAGACAGGGCGAGGCGAAAAACTGTTTTTT.

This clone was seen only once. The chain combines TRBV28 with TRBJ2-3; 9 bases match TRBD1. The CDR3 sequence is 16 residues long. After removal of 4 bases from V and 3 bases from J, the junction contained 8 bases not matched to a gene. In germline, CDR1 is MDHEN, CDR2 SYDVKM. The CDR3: CASSSKQGALTDTQYF. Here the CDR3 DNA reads TGTGCCAGCAGTTCCAAACAGGGGGCATTAACAGATACGCAGTATTTT.

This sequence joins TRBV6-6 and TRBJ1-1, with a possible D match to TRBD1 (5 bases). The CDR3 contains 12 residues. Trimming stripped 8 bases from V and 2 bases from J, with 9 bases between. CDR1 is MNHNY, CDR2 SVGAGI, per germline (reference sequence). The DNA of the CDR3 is TGTGCCAGCGGGGCACTTAACACTGAAGCTTTCTTT. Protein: CASGALNTEAFF.

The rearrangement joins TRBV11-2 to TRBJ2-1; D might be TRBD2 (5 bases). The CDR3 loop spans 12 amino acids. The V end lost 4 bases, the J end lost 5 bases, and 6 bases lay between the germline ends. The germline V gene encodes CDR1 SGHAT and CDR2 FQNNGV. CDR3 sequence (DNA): TGTGCCAGCAGCTCCGGGAACAATGAGCAGTTCTTC. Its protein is CASSSGNNEQFF.

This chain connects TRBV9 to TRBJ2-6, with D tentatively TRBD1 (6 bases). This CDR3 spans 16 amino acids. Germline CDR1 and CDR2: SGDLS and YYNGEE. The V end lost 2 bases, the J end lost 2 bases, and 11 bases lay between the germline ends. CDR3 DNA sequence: TGTGCCAGCAGCGTCTTCTGGGGGCCTGGGGCCAACGTCCTGACTTTC. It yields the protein CASSVFWGPGANVLTF. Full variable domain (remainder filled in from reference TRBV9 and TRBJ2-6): DSGVTQTPKHLITATGQRVTLRCSPRSGDLSVYWYQQSLDQGLQFLIQYYNGEERAKGNILERFSAQQFPDLHSELNLSSLELGDSALYFCASSVFWGPGANVLTFGAGSRLTVL.

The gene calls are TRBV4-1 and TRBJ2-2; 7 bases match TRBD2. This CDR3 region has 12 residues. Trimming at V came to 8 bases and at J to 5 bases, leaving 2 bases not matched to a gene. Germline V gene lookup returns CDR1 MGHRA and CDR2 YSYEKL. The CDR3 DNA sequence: TGCGCCAGCGCCGGGGGGACCGGGGAGCTGTTTTTT. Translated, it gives CASAGGTGELFF.

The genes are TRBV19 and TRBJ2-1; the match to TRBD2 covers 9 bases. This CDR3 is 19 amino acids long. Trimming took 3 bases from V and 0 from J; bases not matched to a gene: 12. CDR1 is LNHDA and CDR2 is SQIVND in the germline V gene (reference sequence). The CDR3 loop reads CASSILWAGGPSSYNEQFF. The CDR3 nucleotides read TGTGCCAGTAGTATTCTCTGGGCGGGAGGGCCAAGCTCCTACAATGAGCAGTTCTTC.

This chain's CDR3 is CAITDDRGNEAFF. CDR3 DNA: TGTGCCATCACTGATGACAGGGGAAATGAAGCTTTCTTT. The chain employs TRBV10-3 and TRBJ1-1, with 8 bases aligning to TRBD1. Germline CDR1 is ENHRY and CDR2 is SYGVKD. The CDR3 is made up of 13 amino acids. V shed 7 bases, J shed 7 bases, and the junction held 8 bases outside the gene matches.

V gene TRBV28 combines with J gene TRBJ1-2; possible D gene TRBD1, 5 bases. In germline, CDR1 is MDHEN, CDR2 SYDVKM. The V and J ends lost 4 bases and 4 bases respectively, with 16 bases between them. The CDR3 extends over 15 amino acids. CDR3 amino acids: CASSSPKGRAYGYTF. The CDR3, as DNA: TGTGCCAGCAGTTCCCCTAAGGGCAGGGCCTATGGCTACACCTTC.

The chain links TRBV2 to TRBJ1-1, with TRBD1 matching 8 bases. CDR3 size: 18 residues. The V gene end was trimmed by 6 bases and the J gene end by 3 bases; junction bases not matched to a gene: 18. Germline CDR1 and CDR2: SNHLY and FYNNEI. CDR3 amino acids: CASRARQGRNLMDTEAFF. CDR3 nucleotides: TGTGCCAGCAGGGCCAGACAGGGGAGGAACTTAATGGACACTGAAGCTTTCTTT.

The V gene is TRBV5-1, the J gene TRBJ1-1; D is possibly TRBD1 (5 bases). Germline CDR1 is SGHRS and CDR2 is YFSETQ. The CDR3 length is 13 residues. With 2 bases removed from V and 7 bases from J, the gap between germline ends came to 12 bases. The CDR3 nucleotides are TGCGCCAGCAGCTTTGGTTCCAGGGATGAAGCTTTCTTT. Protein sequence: CASSFGSRDEAFF.

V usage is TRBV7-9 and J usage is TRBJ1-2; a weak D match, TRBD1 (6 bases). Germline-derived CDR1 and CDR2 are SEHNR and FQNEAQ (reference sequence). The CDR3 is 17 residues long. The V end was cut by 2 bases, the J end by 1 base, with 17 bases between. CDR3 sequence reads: CASSLQGHGKLNYGYTF. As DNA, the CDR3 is TGTGCCAGCAGCTTACAGGGACACGGAAAACTTAACTATGGCTACACCTTC.

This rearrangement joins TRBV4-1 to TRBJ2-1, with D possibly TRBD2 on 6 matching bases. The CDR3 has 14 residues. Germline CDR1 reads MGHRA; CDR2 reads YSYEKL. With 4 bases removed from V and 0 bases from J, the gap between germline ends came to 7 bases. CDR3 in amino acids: CASSLGSSYNEQFF. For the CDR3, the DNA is TGCGCCAGCAGCCTCGGGAGCTCCTACAATGAGCAGTTCTTC.